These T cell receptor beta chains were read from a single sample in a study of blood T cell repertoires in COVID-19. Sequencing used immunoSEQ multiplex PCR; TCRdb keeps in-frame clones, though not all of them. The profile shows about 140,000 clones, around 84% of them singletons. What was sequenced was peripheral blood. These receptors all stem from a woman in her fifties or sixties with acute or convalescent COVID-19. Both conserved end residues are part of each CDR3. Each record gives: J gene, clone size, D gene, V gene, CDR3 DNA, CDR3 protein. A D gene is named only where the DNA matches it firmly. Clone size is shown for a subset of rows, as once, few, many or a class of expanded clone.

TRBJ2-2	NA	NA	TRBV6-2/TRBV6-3	TGTGCCAGCAGTTACGTCAGGGCGTACACCGGGGAGCTGTTTTTT	CASSYVRAYTGELFF
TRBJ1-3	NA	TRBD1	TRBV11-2	TGTGCCAGCAGCCGTCCGGGACAGCACTCTGGAAACACCATATATTTT	CASSRPGQHSGNTIYF
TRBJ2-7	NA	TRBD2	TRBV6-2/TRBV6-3	TGTGCCAGCAGTTACACAGCGGGGTACCTGGGCGAGCAGTACTTC	CASSYTAGYLGEQYF
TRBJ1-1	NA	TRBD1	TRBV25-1	TGTGCCAGCAGCCCCGGACAGGGGAGCACTGAAGCTTTCTTT	CASSPGQGSTEAFF
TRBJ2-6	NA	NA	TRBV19	TGTGCCAGTGGTACACCACCGAGTGGGGCCAACGTCCTGACTTTC	CASGTPPSGANVLTF
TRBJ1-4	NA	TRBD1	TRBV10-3	TGTGCCATCAGCCAGGGGGCTAATGAAAAACTGTTTTTT	CAISQGANEKLFF
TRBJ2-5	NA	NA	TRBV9	TGTGCCAGCAGCGTAGGTAGGGGGACCTGGGAGACCCAGTACTTC	CASSVGRGTWETQYF
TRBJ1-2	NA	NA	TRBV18	TGTGCCAGCTCACCCGAGGGGGACTATGGCTACACCTTC	CASSPEGDYGYTF
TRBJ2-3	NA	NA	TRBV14	TGTGCCAGCAGCCAAGACCTCGGAGATACGCAGTATTTT	CASSQDLGDTQYF
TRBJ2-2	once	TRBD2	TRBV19	TGTGCCAGTAGTTCACGGGGGGGCACCGGGGAGCTGTTTTTT	CASSSRGGTGELFF
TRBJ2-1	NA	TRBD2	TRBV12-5	TGTGCTAGTGGTTTGGTGATAACTAGCGGGGCCTCGTACAATGAGCAGTTCTTC	CASGLVITSGASYNEQFF
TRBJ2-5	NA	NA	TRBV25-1	TGTGCCAGCAGTGAATCTCCGAGGCGGGGGCTCAGGGAAGAGACCCAGTACTTC	CASSESPRRGLREETQYF
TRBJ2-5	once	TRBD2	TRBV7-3	TGTGCCAGCAGCTTAGCGGGGGGGAGCCAAGAGACCCAGTACTTC	CASSLAGGSQETQYF
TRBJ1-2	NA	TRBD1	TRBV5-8	TGTGCCAGCAACGACAGGGGGCTTGGCTACACCTTC	CASNDRGLGYTF
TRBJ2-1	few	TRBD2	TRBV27	TGTGCCACCTGGGGGGGTAATGAGCAGTTCTTC	CATWGGNEQFF
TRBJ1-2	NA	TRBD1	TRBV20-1	TGCAGTGCTCACGGACAGGGGGGCTACACCTTC	CSAHGQGGYTF
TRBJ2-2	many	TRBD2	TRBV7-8	TGTGCCCAAGGGACTAGCGGTCATGGCGGCGGGGAGCTGTTTTTT	CAQGTSGHGGGELFF
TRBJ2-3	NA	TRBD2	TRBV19	TGTGCCAGTAGTTCGGGACTAGCGGGGGGAGATACGCAGTATTTT	CASSSGLAGGDTQYF
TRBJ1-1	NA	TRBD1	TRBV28	TGTGCCAGCAGTTTGCGACAGGGGGCGGGGGACACTGAAGCTTTCTTT	CASSLRQGAGDTEAFF
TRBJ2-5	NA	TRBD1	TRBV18	TGTGCCAGCTCACCGTTGACAGGGGAACAAGAGACCCAGTACTTC	CASSPLTGEQETQYF
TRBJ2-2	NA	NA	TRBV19	TGTGCCAGTAGTAATCTCGGGATCACCGGGGAGCTGTTTTTT	CASSNLGITGELFF
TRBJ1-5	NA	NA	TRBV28	TGTGCCAGCAGTGGAGGGGCAGTTTATCAGCCCCAGCATTTT	CASSGGAVYQPQHF
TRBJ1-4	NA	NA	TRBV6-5	TGTGCCAGCAGTTACCCCTACAGGGATAGGGGCGAAAAACTGTTTTTT	CASSYPYRDRGEKLFF
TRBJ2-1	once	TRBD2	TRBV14	TGTGCCAGCAGTCGGGGGGCCTACAATGAGCAGTTCTTC	CASSRGAYNEQFF
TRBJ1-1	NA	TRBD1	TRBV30	TGTGCCTGGAGTGTTTTCCCGAGACAGGGGAACACTGAAGCTTTCTTT	CAWSVFPRQGNTEAFF
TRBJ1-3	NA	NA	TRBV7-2	TGTGCCAGCAGCCCCCCAGGCCCCGCTGGAAACACCATATATTTT	CASSPPGPAGNTIYF
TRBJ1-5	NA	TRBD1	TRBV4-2	TGTGCCACCGGGACAGGGGCCAATCAGCCCCAGCATTTT	CATGTGANQPQHF
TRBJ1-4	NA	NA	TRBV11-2	TGTGCCAGCAGCCAGACGGCAGGGTTTTATGAAAAACTGTTTTTT	CASSQTAGFYEKLFF
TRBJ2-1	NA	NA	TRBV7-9	TGTGCCAGCAGCTTACCCGAGGCTGCCAGCTCCTACAATGAGCAGTTCTTC	CASSLPEAASSYNEQFF
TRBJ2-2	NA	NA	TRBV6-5	TGTGCCGCCAGGGCGGGGCGGGACACCGGGGAGCTGTTTTTT	CAARAGRDTGELFF
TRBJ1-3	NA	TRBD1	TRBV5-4	TGTGCCAGCAGCGACGTACAGGGGCTGCGCTCTGGAAACACCATATATTTT	CASSDVQGLRSGNTIYF
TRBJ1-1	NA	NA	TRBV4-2	TGTGCCAGCAGCCAAGTGCAGGGTAGCACTGAAGCTTTCTTT	CASSQVQGSTEAFF
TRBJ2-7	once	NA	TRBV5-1	TGCGCCAGCAGCTTGGCGGCCGGGGCAGGGGTTTTCTACGAGCAGTACTTC	CASSLAAGAGVFYEQYF
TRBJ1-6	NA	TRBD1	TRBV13	TGTGCCAGCAGCTCAAAACAGGGGATTCGTAATTCACCCCTCCACTTT	CASSSKQGIRNSPLHF
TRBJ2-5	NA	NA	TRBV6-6	TGTGCCACCAGGGAGGTGGGTGGCGCGGAGACCCAGTACTTC	CATREVGGAETQYF
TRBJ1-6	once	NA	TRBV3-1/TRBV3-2	TGTGCCAGCAGCCAAGAAGTCGGCTGGGGGCGAAGGGATTCACCCCTCCACTTT	CASSQEVGWGRRDSPLHF
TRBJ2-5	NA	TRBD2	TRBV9	TGTGCCAGCTCCCAGCGGGGGATAAACCAAGAGACCCAGTACTTC	CASSQRGINQETQYF
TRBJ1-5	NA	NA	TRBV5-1	TGCGCCAGCAGCTTGAATGGAGGGGAGCCCCAGCATTTT	CASSLNGGEPQHF
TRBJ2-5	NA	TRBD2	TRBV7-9	TGTGCCAGCAGCTTAGCGAGGGCGGGGGGACAAGAGACCCAGTACTTC	CASSLARAGGQETQYF
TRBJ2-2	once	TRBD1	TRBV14	TGTGCCAGCAGCACCCGAGCGGGACAGGGTAACACCGGGGAGCTGTTTTTT	CASSTRAGQGNTGELFF
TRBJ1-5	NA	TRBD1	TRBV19	TGTGCCAGTAGTATCCCCGGGGACAGGGTTTCATCCGTAAATCAGCCCCAGCATTTT	CASSIPGDRVSSVNQPQHF